This T cell receptor beta chain appears in the sequencing data of a study of T-cell reconstitution after alpha-beta-depleted transplantation in children. This clonotype has only a few counts. What it binds is unknown. Study results and limitations: Fresh T-cell production supplied most of the T-cell counts and diversity seen one year after transplant. Surviving recipient T cells and thymic progenitors accounted for the high day-60 TCRbeta diversity observed in some patients. As was reported, about two months after transplant, alpha-beta T cells came from several hundred expanded graft clones.

Unique molecular identifiers were incorporated when the TCRbeta library was constructed. Via MiXCR, TCRdb re-called the PCR reads, giving one row per CDR3 protein. The sample lists around 670,000 distinct CDR3 sequences, 13% seen once, with 0.79% in the top ten. V lost 0 bases and J lost 9; bases outside the gene matches: 15. The germline V gene encodes CDR1 DFQATT and CDR2 SNEGSKA (reference sequence). The length of the CDR3 is 19 residues. The chain links TRBV20-1 to TRBJ2-1; 15 bases agree with TRBD2. The starting material was PBMCs, obtained before TCRalphabeta/CD19-depleted stem cell transplant. The origin of this receptor is a girl aged 2 to 10 with congenital amegakaryocytic thrombocytopenia, due to receive a stem cell transplant. CDR3 nucleotides: TGCAGTGCTAGAGATTTGGGGACTAGCGGGAGGCCCCCAACAAGTGAGCAGTTCTTC. This codes for CSARDLGTSGRPPTSEQFF.